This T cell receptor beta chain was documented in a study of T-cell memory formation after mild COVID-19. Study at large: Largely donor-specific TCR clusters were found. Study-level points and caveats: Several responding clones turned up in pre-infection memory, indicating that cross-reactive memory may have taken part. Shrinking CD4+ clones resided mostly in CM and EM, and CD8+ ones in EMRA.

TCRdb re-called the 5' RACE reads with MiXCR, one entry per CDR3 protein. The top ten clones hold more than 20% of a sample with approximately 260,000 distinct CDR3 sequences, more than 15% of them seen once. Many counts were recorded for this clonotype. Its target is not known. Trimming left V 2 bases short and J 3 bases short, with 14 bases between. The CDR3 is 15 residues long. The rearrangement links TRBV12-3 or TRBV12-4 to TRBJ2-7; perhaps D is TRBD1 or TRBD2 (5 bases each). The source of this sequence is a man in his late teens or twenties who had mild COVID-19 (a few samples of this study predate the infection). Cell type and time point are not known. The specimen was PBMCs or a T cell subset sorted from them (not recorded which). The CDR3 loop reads CASSLSGTGNYEQYF. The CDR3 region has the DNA TGTGCCAGCAGTTTAAGTGGGACGGGAAACTACGAGCAGTACTTC.